These 20 T cell receptor beta chains originate from one sample sequenced in a study of T cells in Graves' hyperthyroidism and ophthalmopathy. TCR beta CDR3 sequences were amplified from RNA transcripts. Primed by the HTBI set, a first-round RT-PCR was run on the TCR CDR3. TCRdb re-called the multiplex PCR reads with MiXCR, one entry per CDR3 protein. The data contain hundreds of thousands of distinct CDR3 sequences, approximately 42% of them singletons. The specimen was peripheral blood or thyroid tissue (not recorded which). The receptor set was obtained from an adult man with Graves' disease, either hyperthyroidism or ophthalmopathy (not recorded which).

The table lists this clonotype with many counts. The chain combines TRBV7-2 with TRBJ2-7, with 10 bases identical to TRBD2. Trimming took 0 bases from V and 3 from J; bases not matched to a gene: 2. The CDR3 runs 15 residues. Looked up from germline, CDR1 is SGHTA and CDR2 is FQGNSA. CDR3 nucleotides: TGTGCCAGCAGCTTAGCAGCGGGAGGGCACTACGAGCAGTACTTC. Residues: CASSLAAGGHYEQYF.

The J gene is TRBJ2-7, the V gene TRBV7-8, with a weak D call TRBD1 (5 bases). This CDR3 region has 15 residues. Germline lookup yields CDR1 SGHVS and CDR2 FQNEAQ. V dropped 1 base and J dropped 4 bases, with 14 bases sitting between them. CDR3 DNA: TGTGCCAGCAGCTTAGACAGGTCCCCTCAGTACGAGCAGTACTTC. It translates to CASSLDRSPQYEQYF.

This clonotype was detected many times. The chain links TRBV7-9 to TRBJ1-4, with D unclear. The germline gives CDR1 SEHNR, CDR2 FQNEAQ (reference sequence). This CDR3 spans 15 amino acids. V lost 1 base, J lost 4 bases, and 10 bases lay in between. CDR3 region: CASSLVAGGNEKLFF. The CDR3 DNA reads as TGTGCCAGCAGCTTAGTGGCGGGTGGTAATGAAAAACTGTTTTTT.

In its sample, this clonotype was seen many times. The V call is TRBV20-1, the J call TRBJ2-7; no definite D call. The CDR3 is 13 residues long. Germline CDR1 and CDR2: DFQATT and SNEGSKA (reference sequence). Trimming pared 1 base from V and 3 bases from J, leaving 10 bases between. In DNA, the CDR3 is TGCAGTGCTAGAGCGGAAGGGTACTACGAGCAGTACTTC. Amino acids: CSARAEGYYEQYF.

This clonotype was recorded many times. Germline is not matched at one junction end, which may reflect a read error. The V call is TRBV5-1, the J call TRBJ2-7, with TRBD1 as a possible D gene (6 bases). The CDR3 has 13 amino acids. Germline CDR1 and CDR2: SGHRS and YFSETQ. CDR3 nucleotide sequence: TGTGCCAGCAGCCGGGACACCACCTACGAGCAGTACTTC. Translation: CASSRDTTYEQYF.

This clonotype has a handful of counts. The rearrangement joins TRBV5-1 to TRBJ1-1; 8 nucleotides agree with TRBD1. The CDR3 is 15 amino acids. The germline V gene has CDR1 SGHRS and CDR2 YFSETQ. J was trimmed by 1 base and V by 4 bases; bases with no gene match: 6. CDR3 nucleotide sequence: TGCGCCAGCAGCACCGGACAGGGAAAGAACACTGAAGCTTTCTTT. This gives the protein CASSTGQGKNTEAFF.

This clonotype appeared a few times. This chain links TRBV7-9 with TRBJ1-6; D is undetermined. The CDR3 contains 15 residues. Between the trimmed V and J ends, which lost 6 bases and 6 bases, there was a span of 15 bases. Germline CDR1 and CDR2: SEHNR and FQNEAQ (reference sequence). The CDR3 DNA reads TGTGCCAGCAGAGCTGCAGGTCAAAGTAATTCACCCCTCCACTTT. This translates into CASRAAGQSNSPLHF. The full variable domain, in which reference TRBV7-9 and TRBJ1-6 provide the parts outside the CDR3, is DTGVSQNPRHKITKRGQNVTFRCDPISEHNRLYWYRQTLGQGPEFLTYFQNEAQLEKSRLLSDRFSAERPKGSFSTLEIQRTEQGDSAMYLCASRAAGQSNSPLHFGNGTRLTVT.

The V and J genes are TRBV4-2 and TRBJ2-7; tentatively, D is TRBD1 or TRBD2 (5 bases each). Trimming pared 5 bases from V and 9 bases from J, leaving 20 bases between. From germline, CDR1 is LGHNA and CDR2 YNFKEQ. The CDR3 loop spans 14 amino acids. The CDR3 loop reads CASSLWGTPYGQYF. The CDR3 coding sequence is TGTGCCAGCAGCTTGTGGGGGACCCCCTATGGGCAGTACTTC.

This clonotype was detected many times. This chain connects TRBV7-9 to TRBJ2-7; D is undetermined. CDR1 and CDR2 (germline): SEHNR, FQNEAQ (reference sequence). CDR3 length: 10 amino acids. V was trimmed by 3 bases and J by 5 bases, leaving 2 bases between them. The CDR3 spells CASSFDEQYF. The CDR3 region has the DNA TGTGCCAGCAGCTTCGACGAGCAGTACTTC.

This clonotype has at least ten counts. The chain recombines TRBV10-3 with TRBJ2-5; D is unresolved. Germline V gene data show CDR1 as ENHRY and CDR2 as SYGVKD. The CDR3 length is 12 residues. V gave up 4 bases and J gave up 4 bases, with 7 bases separating them. CDR3 sequence: CAISVLGETQYF. In DNA, the CDR3 is TGTGCCATCAGTGTTCTAGGAGAGACCCAGTACTTC.

This clonotype showed up just a few times. This sequence joins TRBV7-9 and TRBJ2-7, with 8 positions matching TRBD2. Germline lookup yields CDR1 SEHNR and CDR2 FQNEAQ (reference sequence). The CDR3 extends over 17 amino acids. Unmatched junction bases numbered 10, after V lost 1 base and J lost 2 bases. CDR3 nucleotides: TGTGCCAGCAGCTTAGAAGGGCCTCTAGCGGGTCCCTACGAGCAGTACTTC. The encoded protein is CASSLEGPLAGPYEQYF.

This clonotype showed up many times. The gene calls are TRBV7-9 and TRBJ1-6; unclear D gene. The V and J ends lost 5 bases and 7 bases respectively, with 15 bases between them. The CDR3 spans 15 residues. Germline V gene sequence: CDR1 SEHNR, CDR2 FQNEAQ (reference sequence). CDR3 loop: CASSPPSGNNSPLHF. The CDR3 DNA reads as TGTGCCAGCAGCCCCCCATCGGGGAACAATTCACCCCTCCACTTT.

This clonotype was found once. The chain links TRBV20-1 to TRBJ1-2; 9 nucleotides line up with TRBD1. V lost 0 bases, J lost 6 bases, and 11 bases stayed unmatched. Germline loops: CDR1 DFQATT, CDR2 SNEGSKA (reference sequence). The length of the CDR3 is 16 residues. Here the CDR3 reads CSARDPSKTGGDGYTF. The CDR3 DNA reads as TGCAGTGCTAGAGATCCCTCTAAGACAGGGGGAGATGGCTACACCTTC.

The rearrangement uses TRBV2 and TRBJ1-6; 8 nucleotides line up with TRBD1. With 6 bases clipped from V and 8 bases from J, the junction kept 12 bases outside the gene matches. The CDR3 contains 16 residues. The germline V gene encodes CDR1 SNHLY and CDR2 FYNNEI. CDR3 bases: TGTGCCAGCAGCGGAGACAGGGGCAGAAGTTATTCACCCCTCCACTTT. Its translation is CASSGDRGRSYSPLHF.

The V call is TRBV15, the J call TRBJ1-5; TRBD1 might be the D (6 bases). CDR3 length equals 13 residues. The germline V gene has CDR1 LNHNV and CDR2 YYDKDF (reference sequence). The V gene lost 6 bases and the J gene lost 4 bases, with 10 bases spanning the gap. CDR3 in amino acids: CATSLTGNQPQHF. The CDR3 DNA sequence: TGTGCCACCAGTCTTACAGGGAATCAGCCCCAGCATTTT.

Turning to this clonotype: A single base separates this from a much larger clone, so it may be a read error. The chain links TRBV10-3 to TRBJ2-5; TRBD2 matches at 14 bases. The CDR3 sequence is 17 residues long. V dropped 2 bases and J dropped 4; count of bases not matched to a gene: 6. Looked up from germline, CDR1 is ENHRY and CDR2 is SYGVKD. CDR3 amino acids: CAISETSGLAGVETQYF. CDR3 bases: TGTGCCATCAGTGAGACCTCGGGACTAGCGGGAGTAGAGACCCAGTACTTC.

This clonotype was picked up many times. The rearrangement uses TRBV19 and TRBJ1-5; D not resolved. The CDR3 is 12 amino acids. V was cut by 5 bases and J by 9 bases, with 11 bases left in between. Germline lookup yields CDR1 LNHDA and CDR2 SQIVND (reference sequence). The DNA for the CDR3 is TGTGCCAGTAGTCCGGCGAGGAGGCCCCAGCATTTT. It yields the protein CASSPARRPQHF.

Written as DNA, the CDR3 is TGTGCCACCAGTGGTCCTGGACTAGCCGAGACCCAGTACTTC. Its protein is CATSGPGLAETQYF. The gene calls are TRBV24-1 and TRBJ2-5; 8 bases align to TRBD2. V gave up 5 bases and J gave up 5 bases; unmatched junction bases: 6. This CDR3 comprises 14 residues. Germline V gives CDR1 KGHDR, CDR2 SFDVKD.

This chain uses TRBV24-1 with TRBJ1-2; D is perhaps TRBD1 (6 bases). The V gene lost 6 bases and the J gene lost 3 bases, with 7 bases spanning the gap. There are 12 residues in the CDR3. CDR1 and CDR2 (germline): KGHDR, SFDVKD. The chain's CDR3 is CATSRTDYGYTF. The CDR3 DNA sequence: TGTGCCACCAGTCGGACAGACTATGGCTACACCTTC.

This clonotype has just a few counts. This sequence joins TRBV7-9 and TRBJ2-5, with TRBD1 matching over 12 bases. In germline, CDR1 is SEHNR, CDR2 FQNEAQ (reference sequence). V was clipped by 5 bases and J by 14 bases; unmatched bases: 15. This CDR3 is built from 15 residues. CDR3 amino acids: CASSQNLGTGGAYYF. In nucleotides, the CDR3 is TGTGCCAGCAGCCAAAATCTCGGGACAGGGGGCGCGTATTACTTC.